The 5 T cell receptor beta chains below were found in one sample sequenced in a study of beta chain features in type 1 diabetes. Study-wide points: For Type 1 diabetes patients, all four CD4+ subsets carried TCRB CDR3s that were moderately but significantly shorter.

Their specific antigens are unknown. Every bit of the isolated RNA underwent reverse transcription, so sequencing read expressed TCRB transcripts. Profiling relied on immunoSEQ multiplex PCR, and the TCRdb table lists in-frame clones only, not all of them. Of some 330,000 clones in the sample, around 13% were seen once. The specimen was naive CD4+ T cells from blood. The receptor set was obtained from a woman under 30 with type 1 diabetes.

The table lists this clone with a few counts. V gene TRBV19 combines with J gene TRBJ2-7; D call uncertain. Germline lookup yields CDR1 LNHDA and CDR2 SQIVND (reference sequence). Trimming took off 6 bases at V and 3 bases at J, with 9 bases between the two ends. The CDR3 totals 12 residues. The CDR3: CASSEGGYEQYF. In DNA form, the CDR3 reads TGTGCCAGTAGCGAAGGCGGCTACGAGCAGTACTTC.

This clone came up a few times. J is TRBJ2-2 and V is TRBV6-1; 8 bases align to TRBD1. The CDR3 contains 14 residues. The germline V gene has CDR1 MNHNS and CDR2 SASEGT. V was clipped by 5 bases and J by 4 bases; unmatched bases: 3. CDR3 bases: TGTGCCAGCAGTTGGACAGGGTCCACCGGGGAGCTGTTTTTT. As protein: CASSWTGSTGELFF.

This chain connects TRBV2 to TRBJ1-5; the D is unclear. Trimming took off 2 bases at V and 2 bases at J, with 7 bases between the two ends. CDR1 and CDR2 (germline): SNHLY, FYNNEI. This CDR3 contains 14 residues. The CDR3 loop reads CASSELIGNQPQHF. The CDR3 DNA reads as TGTGCCAGCAGTGAATTAATCGGCAATCAGCCCCAGCATTTT.

This chain joins TRBV7-9 and TRBJ2-7; D is possibly TRBD2 (6 bases). V lost 3 bases to trimming and J lost 3 bases, with 9 bases between them. CDR1 is SEHNR and CDR2 is FQNEAQ in the germline V gene (reference sequence). CDR3 length: 13 residues. For the CDR3, the DNA is TGTGCCAGCAGCTTGGCGGGAAGCTACGAGCAGTACTTC. Amino acids: CASSLAGSYEQYF. Combining the CDR3 with reference TRBV7-9 and TRBJ2-7 gives the whole variable domain DTGVSQNPRHKITKRGQNVTFRCDPISEHNRLYWYRQTLGQGPEFLTYFQNEAQLEKSRLLSDRFSAERPKGSFSTLEIQRTEQGDSAMYLCASSLAGSYEQYFGPGTRLTVT.

There are a few counts of this clone. The chain links TRBV30 to TRBJ2-1; no definite D call. Trimming shortened V by 0 bases and J by 9 bases, and 12 bases separated the two germline ends. Germline-derived CDR1 and CDR2 are GTSNPN and SVGIG (reference sequence). This CDR3 has 13 amino acids. This CDR3 reads CAWSVDSSFEQFF. The CDR3 region has the DNA TGTGCCTGGAGTGTCGACTCTTCGTTTGAGCAGTTCTTC.